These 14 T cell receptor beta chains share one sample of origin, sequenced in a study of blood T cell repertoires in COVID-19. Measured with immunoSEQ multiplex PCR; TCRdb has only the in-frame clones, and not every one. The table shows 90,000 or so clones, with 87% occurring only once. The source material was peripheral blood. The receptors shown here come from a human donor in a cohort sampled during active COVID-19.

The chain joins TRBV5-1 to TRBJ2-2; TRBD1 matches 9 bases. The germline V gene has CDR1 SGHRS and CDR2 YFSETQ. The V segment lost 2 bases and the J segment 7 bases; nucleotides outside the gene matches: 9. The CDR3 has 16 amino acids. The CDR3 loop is CASSFGGTGSGGELFF. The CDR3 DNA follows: TGCGCCAGCAGCTTTGGAGGGACAGGGTCGGGCGGGGAGCTGTTTTTT.

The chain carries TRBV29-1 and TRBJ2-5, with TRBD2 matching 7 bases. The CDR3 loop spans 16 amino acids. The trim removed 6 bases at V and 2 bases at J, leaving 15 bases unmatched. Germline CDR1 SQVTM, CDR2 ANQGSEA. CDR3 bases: TGCAGCGTCCCAATCAATTCCGGGACTACACAAGAGACCCAGTACTTC. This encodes CSVPINSGTTQETQYF.

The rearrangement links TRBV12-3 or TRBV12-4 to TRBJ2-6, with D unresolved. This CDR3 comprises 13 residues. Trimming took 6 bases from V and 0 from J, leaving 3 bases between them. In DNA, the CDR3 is TGTGCCAGCAGCAGCTCTGGGGCCAACGTCCTGACTTTC. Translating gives CASSSSGANVLTF.

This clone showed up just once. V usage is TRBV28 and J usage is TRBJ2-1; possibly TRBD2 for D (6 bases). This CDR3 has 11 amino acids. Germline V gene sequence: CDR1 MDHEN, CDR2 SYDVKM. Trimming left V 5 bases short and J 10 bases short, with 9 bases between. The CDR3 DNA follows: TGTGCCAGCAGTCGGGACTGGGAGCAGTTCTTC. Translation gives CASSRDWEQFF.

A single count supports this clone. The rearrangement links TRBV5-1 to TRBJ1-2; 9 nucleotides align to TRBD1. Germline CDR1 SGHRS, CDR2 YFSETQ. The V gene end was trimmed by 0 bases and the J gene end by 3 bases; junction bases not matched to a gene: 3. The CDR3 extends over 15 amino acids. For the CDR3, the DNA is TGCGCCAGCAGCTTGGGGGACAGGGAATACTATGGCTACACCTTC. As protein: CASSLGDREYYGYTF. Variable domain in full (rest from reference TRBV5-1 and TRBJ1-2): KAGVTQTPRYLIKTRGQQVTLSCSPISGHRSVSWYQQTPGQGLQFLFEYFSETQRNKGNFPGRFSGRQFSNSRSEMNVSTLELGDSALYLCASSLGDREYYGYTFGSGTRLTVV.

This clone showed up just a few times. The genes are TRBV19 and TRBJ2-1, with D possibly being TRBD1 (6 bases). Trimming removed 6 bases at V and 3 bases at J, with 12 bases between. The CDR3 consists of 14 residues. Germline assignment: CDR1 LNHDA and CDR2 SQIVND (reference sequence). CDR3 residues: CASRDSLGYNEQFF. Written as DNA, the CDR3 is TGTGCCAGTAGGGACAGCCTTGGCTACAATGAGCAGTTCTTC.

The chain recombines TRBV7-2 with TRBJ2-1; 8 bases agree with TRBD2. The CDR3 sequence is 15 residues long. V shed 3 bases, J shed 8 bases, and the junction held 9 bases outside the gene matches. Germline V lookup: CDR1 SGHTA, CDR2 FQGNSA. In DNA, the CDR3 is TGTGCCAGCAGCTTGGGTAGCGGGATGATCGATGAGCAGTTCTTC. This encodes CASSLGSGMIDEQFF.

DNA for the CDR3: TGTGCCAGCTCACCCCGCCGACAGGAGACCCAGTACTTC. Protein sequence: CASSPRRQETQYF. V gene TRBV18 combines with J gene TRBJ2-5; D perhaps matches TRBD1 (5 bases). CDR1 and CDR2 (germline): KGHSH, LQKENI. Between the trimmed V and J ends, which lost 3 bases and 5 bases, there was a span of 10 bases. The CDR3 covers 13 residues.

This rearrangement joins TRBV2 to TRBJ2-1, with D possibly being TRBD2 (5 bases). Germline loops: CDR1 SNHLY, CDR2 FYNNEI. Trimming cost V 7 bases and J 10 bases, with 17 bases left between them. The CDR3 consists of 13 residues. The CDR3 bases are TGTGCCAGCACCAGGACGGGGTCGGGGGAGCAGTTCTTC. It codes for CASTRTGSGEQFF. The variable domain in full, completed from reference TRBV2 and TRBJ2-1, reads EPEVTQTPSHQVTQMGQEVILRCVPISNHLYFYWYRQILGQKVEFLVSFYNNEISEKSEIFDDQFSVERPDGSNFTLKIRSTKLEDSAMYFCASTRTGSGEQFFGPGTRLTVL.

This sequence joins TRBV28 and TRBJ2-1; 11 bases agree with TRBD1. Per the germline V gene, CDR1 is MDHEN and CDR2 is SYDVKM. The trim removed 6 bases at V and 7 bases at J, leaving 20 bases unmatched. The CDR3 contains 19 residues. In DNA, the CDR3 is TGTGCCAGCAGCTTTGGACAGGGGGCGCTGAGCGGGAGAGGGAATGAGCAGTTCTTC. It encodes CASSFGQGALSGRGNEQFF.

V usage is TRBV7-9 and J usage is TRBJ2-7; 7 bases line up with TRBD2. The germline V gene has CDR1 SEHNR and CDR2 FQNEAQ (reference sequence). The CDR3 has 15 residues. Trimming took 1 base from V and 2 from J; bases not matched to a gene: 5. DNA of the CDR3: TGTGCCAGCAGCTTAGAGACGGGAGGAACCTACGAGCAGTACTTC. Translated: CASSLETGGTYEQYF.

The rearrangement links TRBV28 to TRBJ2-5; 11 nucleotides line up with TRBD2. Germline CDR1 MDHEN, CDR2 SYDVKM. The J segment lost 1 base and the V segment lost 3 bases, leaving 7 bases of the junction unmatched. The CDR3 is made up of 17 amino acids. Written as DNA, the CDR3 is TGTGCCAGCAGTTTCCTGACTAGCGGGATCGGCCAAGAGACCCAGTACTTC. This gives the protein CASSFLTSGIGQETQYF.

The DNA for the CDR3 is TGCGCCAGCAGCTTGGGTGGGACTAGCGGGTCGTTGAGGGCTTACAATGAGCAGTTCTTC. Translation gives CASSLGGTSGSLRAYNEQFF. This rearrangement joins TRBV5-1 to TRBJ2-1; 12 bases align to TRBD2. V shed 0 bases and J 4 bases; nucleotides not matched to a gene: 14. The germline CDR1 and CDR2 sequences are SGHRS and YFSETQ. CDR3 length: 20 residues.

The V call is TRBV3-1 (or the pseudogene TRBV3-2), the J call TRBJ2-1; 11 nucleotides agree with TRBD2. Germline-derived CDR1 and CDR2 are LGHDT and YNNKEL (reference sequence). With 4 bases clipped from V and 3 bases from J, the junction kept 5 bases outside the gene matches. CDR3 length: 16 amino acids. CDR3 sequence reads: CASSLPGTSGYNEQFF. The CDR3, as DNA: TGTGCCAGCAGCCTTCCCGGGACTAGCGGCTACAATGAGCAGTTCTTC.